These 12 T cell receptor beta chains came from one sample sequenced in a study of cytomegalovirus exposure and HLA in healthy donors. 60 Vbeta and 13 Jbeta primers were used in PCR. This table comes from immunoSEQ multiplex PCR, and its TCRdb copy is limited to in-frame clones, with some not included. Among about 140,000 clones, 60% to 80% were seen once, and the ten largest hold about 1%. The sample comprised PBMCs. These receptor sequences come from a young man in good health and CMV-seronegative.

This sequence joins TRBV6-5 and TRBJ1-6; D is unresolved. Trimming took off 0 bases at V and 7 bases at J, with 10 bases between the two ends. This CDR3 is 15 amino acids long. Germline values: CDR1 MNHEY, CDR2 SVGAGI. CDR3 nucleotide sequence: TGTGCCAGCAGTTACTCGGGGAGGGTCAATTCACCCCTCCACTTT. This encodes CASSYSGRVNSPLHF.

The chain carries TRBV4-1 and TRBJ2-3, with 12 nucleotides matching TRBD2. Germline loops: CDR1 MGHRA, CDR2 YSYEKL. The junction had 10 bases not matched to a gene; V was cut back by 0 bases and J by 0 bases. This CDR3 is built from 20 residues. The chain's CDR3 is CASSQDWLAGGPASTDTQYF. DNA of the CDR3: TGCGCCAGCAGCCAAGATTGGCTAGCGGGGGGGCCAGCTAGCACAGATACGCAGTATTTT.

The chain employs TRBV6-5 and TRBJ1-1, with 7 bases lining up with TRBD1. V lost 5 bases, J lost 3 bases, and 9 bases stayed unmatched. Per germline, CDR1 MNHEY and CDR2 SVGAGI. The CDR3 consists of 15 residues. The CDR3 DNA follows: TGTGCCAGCAGTAAAGATGACAGGGCCCACACTGAAGCTTTCTTT. Residues: CASSKDDRAHTEAFF.

V usage is TRBV5-4 and J usage is TRBJ1-3, with unresolved D. CDR1 and CDR2 from the germline V gene are SGHNT and YYREEE (reference sequence). The germline V and J ends were trimmed by 2 bases and 2 bases, with 17 bases remaining between them. The CDR3 has 17 residues. The CDR3 reads CASSLRTTASTGNTIYF. The DNA of the CDR3 is TGTGCCAGCAGCTTAAGAACGACTGCGAGCACTGGAAACACCATATATTTT.

This chain links TRBV7-3 with TRBJ1-6; D perhaps matches TRBD1 (5 bases). CDR1 and CDR2 (germline): SGHTA, FQGTGA. The CDR3 covers 15 residues. The ends were cut back, 0 bases at V and 10 bases at J, with 13 bases in the middle. CDR3: CASSLTGRVESPLHF. As DNA, the CDR3 is TGTGCCAGCAGCTTAACAGGCAGGGTAGAGTCACCCCTCCACTTT.

The chain combines TRBV2 with TRBJ1-2; 7 bases align to TRBD1. The CDR3 has 14 residues. Germline CDR1 SNHLY, CDR2 FYNNEI. Trimming took 9 bases from V and 3 from J; bases not matched to a gene: 10. DNA for the CDR3: TGTGCCAGTTTCAGGGGGGCAGGGCACTATGGCTACACCTTC. Protein sequence: CASFRGAGHYGYTF.

The rearrangement joins TRBV14 to TRBJ2-1; D uncertain. The CDR3 is 14 residues long. V shed 2 bases and J shed 9 bases, with 14 bases lying between them. Germline loops: CDR1 SGHDN, CDR2 FVKESK. The CDR3, as DNA: TGTGCCAGCAGCCAATATAACCCGAGAGCTGAGCAGTTCTTC. Its protein is CASSQYNPRAEQFF.

The gene calls are TRBV5-7 and TRBJ2-7; TRBD1 aligns across 7 bases. TRBV5-7 has ORF status, its function being uncertain. This CDR3 spans 15 amino acids. V lost 0 bases to trimming and J lost 5 bases; unmatched junction nucleotides: 8. The CDR3 sequence: CASSLGARQGNEQYF. DNA for the CDR3: TGTGCCAGCAGCTTGGGGGCCCGACAGGGTAACGAGCAGTACTTC.

CDR3 coding DNA: TGTGCCAGCAGCTTTGCAAATGGGGCAGGGCGAGGTGAGCAGTTCTTC. Translation: CASSFANGAGRGEQFF. The chain couples TRBV7-9 to TRBJ2-1, with D possibly being TRBD1 (5 bases). This CDR3 spans 16 amino acids. CDR1 and CDR2 (germline): SEHNR, FQNEAQ (reference sequence). V lost 3 bases, J lost 9 bases, and 21 bases lay in between.

The chain has TRBV6-5 and TRBJ2-1; 7 positions agree with TRBD2. Trimming took 3 bases from V and 1 from J; bases not matched to a gene: 6. This CDR3 spans 16 amino acids. Germline V gives CDR1 MNHEY, CDR2 SVGAGI. CDR3 protein: CASSYQAGLSYNEQFF. CDR3 DNA sequence: TGTGCCAGCAGTTATCAAGCGGGGTTATCCTACAATGAGCAGTTCTTC.

The DNA of the CDR3 is TGTGCCAGCAGCGAACGGCGGGGGGCCCGCACAGATACGCAGTATTTT. Translated: CASSERRGARTDTQYF. The J gene is TRBJ2-3, the V gene TRBV9; 8 nucleotides line up with TRBD2. The V segment lost 3 bases and the J segment 1 base; nucleotides outside the gene matches: 7. Per the germline V gene, CDR1 is SGDLS and CDR2 is YYNGEE. This CDR3 is 16 amino acids long.

CDR3 nucleotides: TGTGCCAGCAGCGAACAGGGTGAGGACTACGAGCAGTACTTC. It translates to CASSEQGEDYEQYF. The chain carries TRBV13 and TRBJ2-7; maybe TRBD1 (6 bases). The germline CDR1 and CDR2 sequences are PRHDT and FYEKMQ (reference sequence). Trimming took 5 bases from V and 3 from J, leaving 14 bases between them. The CDR3 runs 14 residues.